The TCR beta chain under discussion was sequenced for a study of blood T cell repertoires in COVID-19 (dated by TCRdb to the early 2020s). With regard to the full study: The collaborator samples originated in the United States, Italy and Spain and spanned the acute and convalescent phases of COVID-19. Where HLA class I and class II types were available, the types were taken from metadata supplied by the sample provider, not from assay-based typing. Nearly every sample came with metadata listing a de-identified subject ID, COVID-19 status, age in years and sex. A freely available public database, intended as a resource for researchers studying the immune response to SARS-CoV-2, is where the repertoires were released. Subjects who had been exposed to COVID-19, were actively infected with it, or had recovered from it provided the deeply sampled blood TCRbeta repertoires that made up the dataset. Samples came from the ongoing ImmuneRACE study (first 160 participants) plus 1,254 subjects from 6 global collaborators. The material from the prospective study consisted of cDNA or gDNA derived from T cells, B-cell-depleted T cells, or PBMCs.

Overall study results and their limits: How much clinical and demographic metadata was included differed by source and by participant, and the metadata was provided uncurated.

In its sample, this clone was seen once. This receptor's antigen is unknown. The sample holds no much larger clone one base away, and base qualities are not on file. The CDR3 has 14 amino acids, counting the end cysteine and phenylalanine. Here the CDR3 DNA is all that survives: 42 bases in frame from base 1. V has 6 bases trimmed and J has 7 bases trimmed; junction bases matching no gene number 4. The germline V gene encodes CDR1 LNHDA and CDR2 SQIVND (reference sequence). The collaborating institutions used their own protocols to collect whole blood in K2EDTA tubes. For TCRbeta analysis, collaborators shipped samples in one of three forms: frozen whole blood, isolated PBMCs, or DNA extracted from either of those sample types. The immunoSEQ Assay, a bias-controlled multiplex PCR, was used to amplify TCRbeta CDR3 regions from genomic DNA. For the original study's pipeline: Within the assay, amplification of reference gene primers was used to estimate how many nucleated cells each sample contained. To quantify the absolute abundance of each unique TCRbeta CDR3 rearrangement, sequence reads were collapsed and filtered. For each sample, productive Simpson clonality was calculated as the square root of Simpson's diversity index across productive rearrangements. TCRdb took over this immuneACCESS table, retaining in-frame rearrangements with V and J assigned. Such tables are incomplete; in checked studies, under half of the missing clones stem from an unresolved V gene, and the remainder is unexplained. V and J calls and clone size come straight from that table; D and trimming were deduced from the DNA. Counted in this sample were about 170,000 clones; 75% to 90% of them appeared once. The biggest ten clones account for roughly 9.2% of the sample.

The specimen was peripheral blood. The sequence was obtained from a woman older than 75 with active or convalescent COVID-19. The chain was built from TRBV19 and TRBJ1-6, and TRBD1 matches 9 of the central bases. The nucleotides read TGTGCCAGTAGACTCGGGACAGGGAATTCACCCCTCCACTTT. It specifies CASRLGTGNSPLHF.